These 11 T cell receptor beta chains share one sample of origin, sequenced in a study of shared clonotypes between healthy human individuals. Data came from immunoSEQ multiplex PCR; TCRdb stores just in-frame clones and leaves some out. Here the sample spans some 2.1 million clones, around 96% being singletons. Positive CCR7 selection of CD45RO-negative cells yielded the naive CD8 cells, and terminally differentiated effector memory CD45RA+ cells were excluded. Sequencing input: naive CD8+ T cells sorted from blood. These receptor sequences come from a young man in good health.

On this clone: The same CDR3 is also encoded by other DNA sequences in this sample. CDR3 sequence reads: CASSLLGQGTGELFF. The CDR3 nucleotides read TGTGCCAGCAGTTTATTGGGACAGGGGACCGGGGAGCTGTTTTTT. The rearrangement links TRBV27 to TRBJ2-2, with 10 bases aligning to TRBD1. The CDR3 contains 15 residues. The trim removed 1 base at V and 5 bases at J, leaving 1 base unmatched. Germline CDR1 reads MNHEY; CDR2 reads SMNVEV (reference sequence).

This clone was picked up one time. CDR3 protein: CASSGAGTGPYYEQYF. Written as DNA, the CDR3 is TGTGCCAGTAGTGGAGCCGGGACAGGGCCTTACTACGAGCAGTACTTC. This chain uses TRBV19 with TRBJ2-7, with TRBD1 matching 9 bases. The CDR3 consists of 16 residues. CDR1 and CDR2 (germline): LNHDA, SQIVND (reference sequence). J was trimmed by 3 bases and V by 5 bases; bases with no gene match: 11.

The rearrangement uses TRBV5-4 and TRBJ2-2, with 15 positions matching TRBD2. Germline lookup yields CDR1 SGHNT and CDR2 YYREEE (reference sequence). After removal of 4 bases from V and 1 base from J, the junction contained 2 bases not matched to a gene. The CDR3 consists of 17 residues. The CDR3 loop reads CASSQGLAGGNTGELFF. CDR3 coding DNA: TGTGCCAGCAGCCAGGGACTAGCGGGGGGGAACACCGGGGAGCTGTTTTTT.

DNA for the CDR3: TGTGCCAGCAGCTCCGCCAGGGGGCAGGGGAGCAATCAGCCCCAGCATTTT. It yields the protein CASSSARGQGSNQPQHF. The V call is TRBV11-1, the J call TRBJ1-5; TRBD1 agrees at 8 bases. V shed 4 bases, J shed 1 base, and the junction held 9 bases outside the gene matches. The length of the CDR3 is 17 residues. Germline CDR1 and CDR2: SGHAT and FQDESV (reference sequence).

This chain joins TRBV27 and TRBJ1-5; maybe TRBD1 (5 bases). Per the germline V gene, CDR1 is MNHEY and CDR2 is SMNVEV (reference sequence). Trimming removed 3 bases from V and 3 bases from J, with 15 bases in between. The CDR3 is made up of 16 amino acids. The CDR3 bases are TGTGCCAGCAGTTTGGTAGGGACGGACCTCAATCAGCCCCAGCATTTT. Residues: CASSLVGTDLNQPQHF.

J is TRBJ1-5 and V is TRBV30; no firm D call. The germline V gene encodes CDR1 GTSNPN and CDR2 SVGIG (reference sequence). Trimming shortened V by 6 bases and J by 2 bases, and 11 bases separated the two germline ends. CDR3 length equals 13 residues. This chain's CDR3 is CACHEGGNQPQHF. CDR3 in DNA: TGTGCCTGCCACGAGGGTGGCAATCAGCCCCAGCATTTT.

The genes are TRBV6-1 and TRBJ2-7; D is unclear. Per germline, CDR1 MNHNS and CDR2 SASEGT. V was cut by 10 bases and J by 3 bases, with 13 bases left in between. The CDR3 runs 12 residues. The DNA of the CDR3 is TGTGCCATCAACATCCCCTTCTACGAGCAGTACTTC. Protein product: CAINIPFYEQYF.

This clone was detected only a few times. The rearrangement joins TRBV19 to TRBJ1-2, with TRBD1 matching 8 bases. The CDR3 has 12 residues. The trim removed 5 bases at V and 7 bases at J, leaving 3 bases unmatched. Germline values: CDR1 LNHDA, CDR2 SQIVND (reference sequence). Here the CDR3 DNA reads TGTGCCAGTAGTTGGGACAGGTTTGGCTACACCTTC. Protein sequence: CASSWDRFGYTF.

The rearrangement links TRBV5-1 to TRBJ1-1; no firm D call. V lost 5 bases, J lost 3 bases, and 11 bases lay in between. The germline CDR1 and CDR2 sequences are SGHRS and YFSETQ. This CDR3 is built from 13 residues. This chain's CDR3 is CASRGSGYTEAFF. The CDR3 DNA follows: TGCGCCAGCAGGGGCAGTGGGTACACTGAAGCTTTCTTT.

This clone has just a few counts. The V call is TRBV10-3, the J call TRBJ1-6; 7 bases agree with TRBD1. Trimming cost V 2 bases and J 15 bases; bases outside gene matches: 4. Germline V CDR1 and CDR2: ENHRY, SYGVKD. The CDR3 runs 12 residues. The DNA of the CDR3 is TGTGCCATCAGTGAGGGGACAGAACGCCTCCACTTT. This gives the protein CAISEGTERLHF.

CDR3 protein: CASSGPGLHKFF. The CDR3 DNA is TGTGCCAGCAGTGGACCGGGACTACATAAGTTCTTC. The rearrangement uses TRBV28 and TRBJ2-1; 7 bases fit TRBD2. CDR3 length: 12 residues. The germline V gene encodes CDR1 MDHEN and CDR2 SYDVKM. V trimming: 5 bases; J trimming: 14 bases; junction bases outside the gene matches: 9.